These 9 T cell receptor beta chains originate from one sample sequenced in a study of post-analysis software for immune sequencing data. General study points: TRBV5-6, TRBV5-1 and TRBV20-1 belonged to a set of about 5 TRBV segments that were more frequent in patients than controls.

cDNA libraries of TCR beta carried unique molecular identifiers. TCRdb used MiXCR to reprocess the PCR reads, holding one entry per CDR3 protein. The data contain approximately 660,000 distinct CDR3 sequences, 59% of them singletons. These TCRs are of unknown antigen specificity. Input material: blood. The receptors come from a girl aged 2 to 9 with multiple sclerosis.

The gene calls are TRBV12-3 or TRBV12-4 and TRBJ2-1; D may match TRBD1 or TRBD2 (7 bases each). V lost 8 bases and J 8 bases, leaving 22 bases between the germline ends. The CDR3 consists of 15 residues. CDR3 sequence: CASLISGGAGYEQFF. CDR3 bases: TGTGCCAGCCTGATCTCAGGGGGGGCAGGATATGAGCAGTTCTTC.

This sequence joins TRBV7-2 and TRBJ2-3, with TRBD2 matching 8 bases. CDR1 is SGHTA, CDR2 FQGNSA, per germline. There are 16 residues in the CDR3. J lost 5 bases, V lost 3 bases, and 10 bases had no gene match. The DNA for the CDR3 is TGTGCCAGCAGCTTCCTGGGACTAGGGGGTGGAGATACGCAGTATTTT. Translation: CASSFLGLGGGDTQYF.

V is TRBV12-3 or TRBV12-4 and J is TRBJ2-7; TRBD1 agrees at 10 bases. This CDR3 comprises 16 residues. V dropped 6 bases and J dropped 6; count of bases not matched to a gene: 14. In nucleotides, the CDR3 is TGTGCCAGCAGCCGTACCCCCGGACAGGGGGAGAGCGAGCAGTACTTC. Its protein product is CASSRTPGQGESEQYF.

CDR3 amino acids: CSVMDYQETQYF. The CDR3 DNA follows: TGCAGCGTCATGGACTACCAAGAGACCCAGTACTTC. The rearrangement uses TRBV29-1 and TRBJ2-5, with a possible D match to TRBD2 (5 bases). The CDR3 has 12 amino acids. V was clipped by 6 bases and J by 0 bases, with 8 bases between them. CDR1 and CDR2 (germline): SQVTM, ANQGSEA.

The chain recombines TRBV21-1 with TRBJ2-7; TRBD2 is taken as the D call from the table, unchecked against the DNA. The DNA end is a closer match to TRBJ2-4, so the J assignment may be wrong. TRBV21-1 is a pseudogene locus. The CDR3 loop spans 14 amino acids. The CDR3 coding sequence is TGTGCCAGCAGCGTCAGGAGGGATCGAAACATTCAGTACTTC. Its translation is CASSVRRDRNIQYF.

This chain connects TRBV27 to TRBJ2-4; 9 bases line up with TRBD1. TRBJ2-7 matches the DNA end more closely, so the J call is doubtful. Germline lookup yields CDR1 MNHEY and CDR2 SMNVEV (reference sequence). The CDR3 has 14 residues. CDR3 sequence: CASRAGTGLSEQYF. The CDR3, as DNA: TGTGCCAGTCGTGCCGGGACAGGGCTAAGCGAGCAGTACTTC.

The chain uses TRBV20-1 and TRBJ1-1, with 8 bases lining up with TRBD1. Germline V lookup: CDR1 DFQATT, CDR2 SNEGSKA (reference sequence). The CDR3 loop spans 15 amino acids. V lost 0 bases to trimming and J lost 5 bases; unmatched junction nucleotides: 8. For the CDR3, the DNA is TGCAGTGCTAGAGATCCCAACAGGGGGGGAACTGAAGCTTTCTTT. It encodes CSARDPNRGGTEAFF.

This clonotype occurred a few times. The V gene is TRBV4-2, the J gene TRBJ2-1; D unclear. CDR1 and CDR2 (germline): LGHNA, YNFKEQ. This CDR3 contains 17 residues. Between the trimmed V and J ends, which lost 0 bases and 0 bases, there was a span of 12 bases. CDR3 sequence reads: CASSQEVRQSSYNEQFF. CDR3 nucleotide sequence: TGTGCCAGCAGCCAAGAGGTCAGGCAGAGCTCCTACAATGAGCAGTTCTTC.

The genes are TRBV9 and TRBJ2-3, with D perhaps matching TRBD1 (6 bases). V was pared by 2 bases and J by 2 bases, with 15 bases between. The V gene's germline CDR1 is SGDLS and CDR2 YYNGEE. The CDR3 loop spans 16 amino acids. CDR3 region: CASSVYQGMYTDTQYF. The CDR3 bases are TGTGCCAGCAGCGTTTATCAGGGGATGTACACAGATACGCAGTATTTT.